Below, 19 T cell receptor beta chains from the same sample are listed, as sequenced in a study of human T cells and chemical hapten exposure. TCRdb re-called the RACE reads through MiXCR, storing one row per CDR3 protein. The sample comprises around 120,000 distinct CDR3 sequences, about 13% of which are singletons, and 2.8% rests with the top ten. Time point described: pre-sensitization, week 0. Indicated treatment: therapeutic diphenylcyclopropenone sensitization with weekly scalp DPC. Material: whole blood, obtained in connection with sensitization to the hapten diphenylcyclopropenone (DPC). The origin of the receptors is a woman younger than 35 with alopecia areata. Some clones in this sample may be carry-over from other donors' samples.

This clonotype has just a few counts. V gene TRBV20-1 combines with J gene TRBJ2-7; 8 bases map to TRBD1. Germline assignment: CDR1 DFQATT and CDR2 SNEGSKA (reference sequence). V lost 5 bases, J lost 3 bases, and 12 bases stayed unmatched. The CDR3 contains 15 residues. CDR3 DNA: TGCAGTGCTCCAGGAAATGACAGGGGCGGCTACGAGCAGTACTTC. Protein product: CSAPGNDRGGYEQYF.

The J gene is TRBJ1-2, the V gene TRBV7-9, with TRBD1 identical over 9 bases. CDR1 and CDR2 (germline): SEHNR, FQNEAQ (reference sequence). There are 16 residues in the CDR3. V lost 4 bases and J lost 3; bases outside the gene matches: 9. The CDR3 spells CASSSGTGISDYGYTF. The CDR3 region has the DNA TGTGCCAGCAGCTCCGGGACAGGGATATCGGACTATGGCTACACCTTC.

This clonotype was picked up many times. The V gene is TRBV2, the J gene TRBJ2-1; D gene ambiguous. The CDR3 spans 13 residues. In germline, CDR1 is SNHLY, CDR2 FYNNEI. V was shortened by 4 bases and J by 4 bases, with 8 bases between the two germline ends. CDR3 in amino acids: CASSVVGYNEQFF. The CDR3 region has the DNA TGTGCCAGCAGTGTAGTTGGTTACAATGAGCAGTTCTTC.

The V and J genes are TRBV18 and TRBJ2-5; D is ambiguous. V lost 3 bases to trimming and J lost 2 bases, with 10 bases between them. This CDR3 spans 14 amino acids. Per germline, CDR1 KGHSH and CDR2 LQKENI. CDR3 protein: CASSPDMIQETQYF. The CDR3 DNA follows: TGTGCCAGCTCACCTGACATGATACAAGAGACCCAGTACTTC.

This clonotype occurred once. The CDR3 reads CASSLDEPGTQYF. Here the CDR3 DNA reads TGTGCCAGCAGCTTAGACGAACCTGGGACCCAGTACTTC. The chain links TRBV7-2 to TRBJ2-5; D unclear. The CDR3 length is 13 residues. Trimming left V 1 base short and J 7 bases short, with 10 bases between. Germline V lookup: CDR1 SGHTA, CDR2 FQGNSA.

The chain couples TRBV7-2 to TRBJ1-6, with TRBD1 identical over 7 bases. Germline loops: CDR1 SGHTA, CDR2 FQGNSA. V gave up 5 bases and J gave up 2 bases; unmatched junction bases: 6. The CDR3 consists of 16 residues. The CDR3 region is CASSPAGGTYNSPLHF. CDR3 bases: TGTGCCAGCAGCCCCGCAGGGGGTACCTATAATTCACCCCTCCACTTT.

This clonotype was observed a handful of times. The rearrangement links TRBV7-6 to TRBJ2-3; D is ambiguous. The germline V gene encodes CDR1 SGHVS and CDR2 FNYEAQ. The CDR3 loop spans 14 amino acids. Trimming removed 1 base from V and 4 bases from J, with 9 bases in between. CDR3 residues: CASSLGGPSDTQYF. As DNA, the CDR3 is TGTGCCAGCAGCTTAGGCGGACCCTCAGATACGCAGTATTTT. The complete variable domain, with remaining parts taken from reference TRBV7-6 and TRBJ2-3, reads GAGVSQSPRYKVTKRGQDVALRCDPISGHVSLYWYRQALGQGPEFLTYFNYEAQQDKSGLPNDRFSAERPEGSISTLTIQRTEQRDSAMYRCASSLGGPSDTQYFGPGTRLTVL.

This clonotype was observed a few times. V gene TRBV4-1 combines with J gene TRBJ2-4; D may be TRBD1 (6 bases). Germline assignment: CDR1 MGHRA and CDR2 YSYEKL. Trimming took 1 base from V and 7 from J, leaving 14 bases between them. CDR3 length: 15 residues. This CDR3 is CASSQVMGRGNIQYF. The CDR3 region has the DNA TGCGCCAGCAGCCAAGTGATGGGTAGGGGGAACATTCAGTACTTC.

The gene calls are TRBV4-2 and TRBJ2-4; the D is unclear. This CDR3 is built from 12 residues. The V gene's germline CDR1 is LGHNA and CDR2 YNFKEQ. V was clipped by 0 bases and J by 5 bases, with 2 bases between them. The CDR3 DNA is TGTGCCAGCAGCCAAGAGGAAAACATTCAGTACTTC. It codes for CASSQEENIQYF.

The chain is built from TRBV6-6 and TRBJ2-7; perhaps TRBD1 as D (6 bases). CDR1 and CDR2 (germline): MNHNY, SVGAGI (reference sequence). This CDR3 is 15 amino acids long. Trimming pared 0 bases from V and 1 base from J, leaving 10 bases between. CDR3 protein: CASSYSRGQSYEQYF. Here the CDR3 DNA reads TGTGCCAGCAGTTACTCGCGTGGACAGTCCTACGAGCAGTACTTC.

This clonotype showed up just a few times. CDR3 in amino acids: CASSLSRSMNTEAFF. CDR3 DNA sequence: TGTGCCAGCAGTTTATCCCGGAGTATGAACACTGAAGCTTTCTTT. The chain uses TRBV27 and TRBJ1-1; D gene uncertain. Germline V lookup: CDR1 MNHEY, CDR2 SMNVEV (reference sequence). V was clipped by 0 bases and J by 0 bases, with 8 bases between them. The CDR3 runs 15 residues.

This clonotype was seen a few times. The chain joins TRBV6-2 or TRBV6-3 to TRBJ2-3; unclear D gene. V lost 8 bases to trimming and J lost 1 base, with 7 bases between them. Germline CDR1 reads MNHEY; CDR2 reads SVGEGT. The CDR3 consists of 12 residues. CDR3 sequence reads: CASGSRTDTQYF. CDR3 in DNA: TGTGCCAGCGGATCTCGCACAGATACGCAGTATTTT.

This clonotype was counted between two and nine times. The chain has TRBV5-4 and TRBJ1-1; 7 bases agree with TRBD1. This CDR3 is 15 amino acids long. Germline CDR1 SGHNT, CDR2 YYREEE (reference sequence). The V gene end was trimmed by 1 base and the J gene end by 4 bases; junction bases not matched to a gene: 7. CDR3 in amino acids: CASSLLGRGSTEAFF. As DNA, the CDR3 is TGTGCCAGCAGCTTGCTTGGCAGGGGGAGCACTGAAGCTTTCTTT.

This clonotype was recorded many times. This rearrangement joins TRBV11-2 to TRBJ1-2; tentative D call: TRBD1 (5 bases). The ends were cut back, 4 bases at V and 5 bases at J, with 17 bases in the middle. CDR3 length: 15 residues. Per germline, CDR1 SGHAT and CDR2 FQNNGV. CDR3 protein: CASSSSTGTEYGYTF. DNA of the CDR3: TGTGCCAGCAGCTCATCCACTGGGACGGAATATGGCTACACCTTC.

The chain uses TRBV12-3 or TRBV12-4 and TRBJ2-7, with D possibly called TRBD1 or TRBD2 (7 bases each). CDR3 size: 14 residues. The germline V and J ends were trimmed by 8 bases and 6 bases, with 20 bases remaining between them. In DNA form, the CDR3 reads TGTGCCAGCCTTTCCAGACCAGGGGGGGCCGAGCAGTACTTC. This codes for CASLSRPGGAEQYF.

The table lists this clonotype with a few counts. V gene TRBV15 combines with J gene TRBJ1-5, with 10 bases matching TRBD1. Germline V gene sequence: CDR1 LNHNV, CDR2 YYDKDF (reference sequence). This CDR3 has 17 residues. V lost 1 base, J lost 0 bases, and 3 bases stayed unmatched. CDR3 in amino acids: CATSRGTGGDSNQPQHF. The CDR3 DNA sequence: TGTGCCACCAGCAGAGGGACAGGGGGTGATAGCAATCAGCCCCAGCATTTT.

This clonotype was picked up many times. The rearrangement uses TRBV6-5 and TRBJ1-1; no definite D call. Looked up from germline, CDR1 is MNHEY and CDR2 is SVGAGI. The CDR3 is made up of 14 amino acids. V lost 6 bases and J 0 bases, leaving 11 bases between the germline ends. For the CDR3, the DNA is TGTGCCAGCAGGGCGAGGACGGTGAACACTGAAGCTTTCTTT. The encoded protein is CASRARTVNTEAFF.

Only a few counts were recorded for this clonotype. The chain carries TRBV12-3 or TRBV12-4 and TRBJ2-7; no firm D call. Trimming pared 5 bases from V and 6 bases from J, leaving 11 bases between. There are 12 residues in the CDR3. In DNA, the CDR3 is TGTGCCAGCAGTGGACCCTTCGCCGAGCAGTACTTC. Protein: CASSGPFAEQYF.

The chain has TRBV7-9 and TRBJ2-5, with a possible D match to TRBD1 (6 bases). Germline V gene data show CDR1 as SEHNR and CDR2 as FQNEAQ (reference sequence). V was clipped by 5 bases and J by 1 base, with 14 bases between them. This CDR3 comprises 15 residues. CDR3 region: CASSPMPGAQETQYF. The CDR3 bases are TGTGCCAGCAGCCCGATGCCAGGGGCCCAAGAGACCCAGTACTTC.